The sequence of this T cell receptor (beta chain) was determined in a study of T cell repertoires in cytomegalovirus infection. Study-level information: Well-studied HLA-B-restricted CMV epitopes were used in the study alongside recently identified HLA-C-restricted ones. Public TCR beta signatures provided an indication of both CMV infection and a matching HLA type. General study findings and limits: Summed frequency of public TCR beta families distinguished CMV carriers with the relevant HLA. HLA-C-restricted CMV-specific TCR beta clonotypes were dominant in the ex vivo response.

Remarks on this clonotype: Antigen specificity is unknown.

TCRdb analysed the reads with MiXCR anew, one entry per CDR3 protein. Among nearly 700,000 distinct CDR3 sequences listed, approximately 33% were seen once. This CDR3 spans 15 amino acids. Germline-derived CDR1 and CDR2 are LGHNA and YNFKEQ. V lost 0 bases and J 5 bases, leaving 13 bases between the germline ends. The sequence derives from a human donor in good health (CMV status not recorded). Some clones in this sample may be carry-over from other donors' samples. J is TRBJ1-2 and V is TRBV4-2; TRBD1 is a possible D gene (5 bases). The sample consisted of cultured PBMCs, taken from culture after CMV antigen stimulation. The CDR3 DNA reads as TGTGCCAGCAGCCAAGATCCCAGGGAAGTATATGGCTACACCTTC. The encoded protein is CASSQDPREVYGYTF.